This T cell receptor beta chain comes out of a study of blood T cells in healthy people across ages. A second PCR of roughly 6 to 12 cycles used a sample-barcoded 5' primer and a J-beta primer mix. Using its own MiXCR run on the 5' RACE reads, TCRdb lists one record per CDR3 protein. The sample includes approximately 760,000 distinct CDR3 sequences, roughly 25% of them seen just once. Study-level results: Significant beta diversity loss was already apparent by age approximately 38, declining roughly linearly.

Germline values: CDR1 SQVTM, CDR2 ANQGSEA. The CDR3 contains 12 residues. Trimming took off 5 bases at V and 6 bases at J, with 10 bases between the two ends. Turning to this clonotype: The antigen is unknown.

These data were also reused for a study on T cells of mothers and their children. That study reports: Per mother, over 8 million TCR beta CDR3 reads were obtained; per child, about 3 million.

Sequencing used blood. The chain carries TRBV29-1 and TRBJ1-4, with D unclear. The TCR sequence derives from a boy between 10 and 17 years old in good health. In DNA, the CDR3 is TGCAGCGTTCGTTCGGGAGATGAAAAACTGTTTTTT. It yields the protein CSVRSGDEKLFF.